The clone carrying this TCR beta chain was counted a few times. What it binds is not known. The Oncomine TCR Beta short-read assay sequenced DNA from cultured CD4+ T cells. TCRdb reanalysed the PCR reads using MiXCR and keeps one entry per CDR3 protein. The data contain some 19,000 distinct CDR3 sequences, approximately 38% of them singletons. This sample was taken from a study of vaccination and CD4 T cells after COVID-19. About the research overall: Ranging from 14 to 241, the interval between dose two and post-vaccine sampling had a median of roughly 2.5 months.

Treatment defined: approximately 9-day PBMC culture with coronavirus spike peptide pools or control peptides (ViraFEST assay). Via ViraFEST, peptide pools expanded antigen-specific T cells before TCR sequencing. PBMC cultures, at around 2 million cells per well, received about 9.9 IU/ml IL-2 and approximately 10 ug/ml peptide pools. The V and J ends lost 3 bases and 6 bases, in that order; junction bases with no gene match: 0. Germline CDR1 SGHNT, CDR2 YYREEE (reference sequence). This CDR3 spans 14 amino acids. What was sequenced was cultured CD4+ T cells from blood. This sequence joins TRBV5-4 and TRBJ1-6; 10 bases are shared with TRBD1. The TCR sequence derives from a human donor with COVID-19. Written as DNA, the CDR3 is TGTGCCAGCAGCTGGGACAGGGGTAATTCACCCCTCCACTTT. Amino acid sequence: CASSWDRGNSPLHF.